The 2 T cell receptor beta chains below were found in one sample sequenced in a study of follicular helper T cells after annual influenza vaccination. Data came from immunoSEQ multiplex PCR; TCRdb stores just in-frame clones and leaves some out. The data show approximately 15,000 clones, with around 82% seen just once and 0.45% held by the top ten. The time point here: 2014-2015 season, pre-vaccination. This sample comprised CXCR5- memory CD4+ T cells sorted from blood, obtained on the day of influenza vaccination. The receptors shown here come from an adult who received the influenza vaccine.

This chain connects TRBV13 to TRBJ2-5; D is unclear. The V gene's germline CDR1 is PRHDT and CDR2 FYEKMQ (reference sequence). Between the trimmed V and J ends, which lost 4 bases and 5 bases, there was a span of 14 bases. The length of the CDR3 is 14 residues. The CDR3 coding sequence is TGTGCCAGCAGCTCTCTCCAAAACGTGGAGACCCAGTACTTC. This translates into CASSSLQNVETQYF.

The chain joins TRBV19 to TRBJ1-5; tentatively, D is TRBD1 (6 bases). Trimming took off 3 bases at V and 1 base at J, with 10 bases between the two ends. The CDR3 length is 15 residues. Germline CDR1 LNHDA, CDR2 SQIVND (reference sequence). CDR3 DNA sequence: TGTGCCAGTAGTATCCCGGGGGCAAGCAATCAGCCCCAGCATTTT. Amino acid sequence: CASSIPGASNQPQHF.